Sequencing of this TCR beta chain was carried out in a study of low-dose radiotherapy and immunotherapy resistance in tumors. Study summary: Per fraction, Cohort 1 was given 0.5 Gy every 2 weeks, for a total of 6.5 Gy. Patients' oral aspirin dose was 300 mg daily across four cycles from cycle 1 day 1.

Time point defined: before trial treatment. With a V-primer adapter and a constant-region primer, TCRs were amplified for around 20 PCR cycles. TCRdb passed the reads through MiXCR, listing each CDR3 protein once. Among tens of thousands of distinct CDR3 sequences, 10% to 15% were seen once, and the ten largest hold roughly 6.4%. This clonotype was counted ten times or more. The trim removed 5 bases at V and 6 bases at J, leaving 7 bases unmatched. The CDR3 totals 15 residues. Germline CDR1 SGHTA, CDR2 FQGTGA. The sample consisted of PBMCs, taken before treatment. The chain joins TRBV7-3 to TRBJ2-1, with 10 bases fitting TRBD2. This receptor was taken from a female donor with ovarian cancer. The CDR3: CASSTGTSARNEQFF. The CDR3 DNA reads TGTGCCAGCAGCACCGGGACTAGCGCACGCAATGAGCAGTTCTTC.